Each of the 18 T cell receptor beta chains below was sequenced from the same sample in a study of cytomegalovirus exposure and HLA in healthy donors. A multiplex PCR was run with 60 Vbeta primers and 13 Jbeta primers. Sequencing was performed with immunoSEQ multiplex PCR; in TCRdb, only in-frame clones are kept and a portion is missing. The sample contains approximately 300,000 clones, 84% of which appear only once. Source material: PBMCs. The receptors come from a woman aged 40 to 49 in good health and CMV-seropositive.

The rearrangement uses TRBV4-2 and TRBJ1-4; 8 bases are a match to TRBD1. The CDR3 length is 15 residues. The germline gives CDR1 LGHNA, CDR2 YNFKEQ. V lost 4 bases and J lost 4; bases outside the gene matches: 5. In DNA form, the CDR3 reads TGTGCCAGCAGCCTCCAGGACAGGGTTAATGAAAAACTGTTTTTT. This codes for CASSLQDRVNEKLFF.

The chain has TRBV7-2 and TRBJ2-2, with TRBD2 matching 7 bases. V was clipped by 5 bases and J by 0 bases; unmatched bases: 6. Germline V gene sequence: CDR1 SGHTA, CDR2 FQGNSA. The CDR3 spans 16 residues. The CDR3 nucleotides are TGTGCCAGCAGCCCCCGACTAGCAGCGAACACCGGGGAGCTGTTTTTT. Amino acids: CASSPRLAANTGELFF.

This clone has a single count. The chain couples TRBV6-1 to TRBJ1-5; no definite D call. The CDR3 contains 16 residues. Trimming removed 4 bases from V and 2 bases from J, with 15 bases in between. CDR1 is MNHNS, CDR2 SASEGT, per germline. Here the CDR3 DNA reads TGTGCCAGCAGTGTTGACCCGTCTGGAGGCAATCAGCCCCAGCATTTT. Translating it yields CASSVDPSGGNQPQHF.

The chain uses TRBV9 and TRBJ2-2; 11 nucleotides agree with TRBD2. J was trimmed by 4 bases and V by 4 bases; bases with no gene match: 6. Germline V gives CDR1 SGDLS, CDR2 YYNGEE. This CDR3 has 16 amino acids. The CDR3 region is CASSLIAGGPTGELFF. In DNA form, the CDR3 reads TGTGCCAGCAGCCTAATAGCGGGAGGGCCCACCGGGGAGCTGTTTTTT.

The gene calls are TRBV6-5 and TRBJ1-1, with TRBD1 matching over 11 bases. Trimming removed 2 bases from V and 5 bases from J; junction bases left unmatched: 7. The CDR3 is made up of 16 amino acids. Germline V gives CDR1 MNHEY, CDR2 SVGAGI. The CDR3 DNA reads TGTGCCAGCAGTTACCCGGGACAGGGGGTTGGGACTGAAGCTTTCTTT. This translates into CASSYPGQGVGTEAFF.

The chain recombines TRBV7-3 with TRBJ1-1; 8 bases agree with TRBD1. This CDR3 region has 16 residues. Germline V gene lookup returns CDR1 SGHTA and CDR2 FQGTGA. Germline trimming cut 0 bases from V and 4 bases from J; bases unmatched to any gene: 7. This CDR3 is CASSLTGQGAGTEAFF. CDR3 nucleotides: TGTGCCAGCAGCTTAACCGGACAGGGCGCGGGCACTGAAGCTTTCTTT.

The V gene is TRBV19, the J gene TRBJ2-1; TRBD2 matches 9 bases. The CDR3 has 15 residues. After removal of 3 bases from V and 4 bases from J, the junction contained 4 bases not matched to a gene. The germline gives CDR1 LNHDA, CDR2 SQIVND (reference sequence). The CDR3 spells CASSILAGLYNEQFF. The CDR3 region has the DNA TGTGCCAGTAGTATCCTAGCGGGATTGTACAATGAGCAGTTCTTC.

The chain has TRBV5-8 and TRBJ2-7, with 8 positions matching TRBD2. The CDR3 is 15 residues long. Germline assignment: CDR1 SGHTS and CDR2 YDEGEE. Losses at the gene ends were 2 bases for V and 4 bases for J; bases not matched to a gene: 8. CDR3 nucleotides: TGTGCCAGCAGCTTTGGGGCTAGCGGGCCGTACGAGCAGTACTTC. This codes for CASSFGASGPYEQYF.

The CDR3 sequence: CASSLILGQTYEQYF. CDR3 nucleotides: TGTGCCAGCAGCTTGATACTGGGACAGACCTACGAGCAGTACTTC. This sequence joins TRBV7-9 and TRBJ2-7, with TRBD1 identical over 7 bases. The CDR3 spans 15 residues. V was clipped by 3 bases and J by 2 bases; unmatched bases: 7. Germline V gives CDR1 SEHNR, CDR2 FQNEAQ (reference sequence).

The chain is built from TRBV19 and TRBJ2-7, with D tentatively TRBD1 (6 bases). The CDR3 totals 18 residues. In germline, CDR1 is LNHDA, CDR2 SQIVND (reference sequence). V lost 4 bases and J lost 0, with 22 bases in between. The CDR3 DNA is TGTGCCAGTAGTACTCCCCGCGGCGCAGGGGTCCACTCCTACGAGCAGTACTTC. This translates into CASSTPRGAGVHSYEQYF. Supplemented by reference TRBV19 and TRBJ2-7, the full variable domain reads DGGITQSPKYLFRKEGQNVTLSCEQNLNHDAMYWYRQDPGQGLRLIYYSQIVNDFQKGDIAEGYSVSREKKESFPLTVTSAQKNPTAFYLCASSTPRGAGVHSYEQYFGPGTRLTVT.

The chain links TRBV7-9 to TRBJ1-4, with unresolved D. This CDR3 contains 16 residues. V lost 4 bases, J lost 0 bases, and 12 bases lay in between. Germline V CDR1 and CDR2: SEHNR, FQNEAQ (reference sequence). CDR3 amino acids: CASSWELLATNEKLFF. DNA for the CDR3: TGTGCCAGCAGCTGGGAGCTTTTGGCAACTAATGAAAAACTGTTTTTT. The whole variable domain, filled in from reference TRBV7-9 and TRBJ1-4, reads DTGVSQNPRHKITKRGQNVTFRCDPISEHNRLYWYRQTLGQGPEFLTYFQNEAQLEKSRLLSDRFSAERPKGSFSTLEIQRTEQGDSAMYLCASSWELLATNEKLFFGSGTQLSVL.

CDR3 DNA: TGCGCCAGCAGCCCAAGTACGGGACAGGGGGGTTACGAGCAGTACTTC. Protein product: CASSPSTGQGGYEQYF. The genes are TRBV5-1 and TRBJ2-7; TRBD1 matches at 11 bases. The CDR3 totals 16 residues. The germline V gene has CDR1 SGHRS and CDR2 YFSETQ. V trimming: 4 bases; J trimming: 4 bases; junction bases outside the gene matches: 10.

The chain's CDR3 is CASSTEQGFDYGYTF. CDR3 DNA sequence: TGTGCCAGCAGCACCGAACAGGGTTTTGACTATGGCTACACCTTC. This chain uses TRBV5-6 with TRBJ1-2; perhaps TRBD1 as D (6 bases). Germline V gene sequence: CDR1 SGHDT, CDR2 YYEEEE. The CDR3 loop spans 15 amino acids. Deletions cut 4 bases from V and 3 bases from J, with 16 bases between.

The J gene is TRBJ2-7, the V gene TRBV9; TRBD2 agrees at 10 bases. Trimming removed 3 bases from V and 3 bases from J; junction bases left unmatched: 3. Per the germline V gene, CDR1 is SGDLS and CDR2 is YYNGEE. The CDR3 sequence is 14 residues long. Here the CDR3 DNA reads TGTGCCAGCAGCGCGGGACTAGCGAACTACGAGCAGTACTTC. It specifies CASSAGLANYEQYF.

V gene TRBV7-6 combines with J gene TRBJ1-4; D is possibly TRBD1 (6 bases). This CDR3 spans 14 amino acids. The germline V gene has CDR1 SGHVS and CDR2 FNYEAQ. V gave up 5 bases and J gave up 5 bases, with 12 bases separating them. CDR3 protein: CASSPLGHNEKLFF. The CDR3 nucleotides read TGTGCCAGCAGCCCACTGGGACACAATGAAAAACTGTTTTTT.

This sequence joins TRBV18 and TRBJ2-7; D might be TRBD2 (5 bases). The CDR3 extends over 15 amino acids. The germline CDR1 and CDR2 sequences are KGHSH and LQKENI. Trimming stripped 8 bases from V and 1 base from J, with 18 bases between. Here the CDR3 DNA reads TGTGCCAGCCGAGATAGCGCCACAGAGTCCTACGAGCAGTACTTC. This sequence encodes CASRDSATESYEQYF.

Only one count was recorded for this clone. V and J are TRBV30 and TRBJ2-1; D uncertain. The length of the CDR3 is 13 residues. Germline assignment: CDR1 GTSNPN and CDR2 SVGIG (reference sequence). Trimming took 2 bases from V and 8 from J, leaving 13 bases between them. The CDR3 loop reads CAWSPRLSDEQFF. The CDR3 DNA follows: TGTGCCTGGAGTCCTCGTTTGAGCGATGAGCAGTTCTTC.

This sequence joins TRBV19 and TRBJ1-5, with TRBD1 identical over 7 bases. Trimming at V came to 7 bases and at J to 3 bases, leaving 12 bases not matched to a gene. CDR3 length: 16 residues. Per the germline V gene, CDR1 is LNHDA and CDR2 is SQIVND (reference sequence). The CDR3 DNA reads TGTGCCAGTAAGGAGACCCAGGACAGGTTCAATCAGCCCCAGCATTTT. Its protein product is CASKETQDRFNQPQHF. Combining the CDR3 with reference TRBV19 and TRBJ1-5 gives the whole variable domain DGGITQSPKYLFRKEGQNVTLSCEQNLNHDAMYWYRQDPGQGLRLIYYSQIVNDFQKGDIAEGYSVSREKKESFPLTVTSAQKNPTAFYLCASKETQDRFNQPQHFGDGTRLSIL.